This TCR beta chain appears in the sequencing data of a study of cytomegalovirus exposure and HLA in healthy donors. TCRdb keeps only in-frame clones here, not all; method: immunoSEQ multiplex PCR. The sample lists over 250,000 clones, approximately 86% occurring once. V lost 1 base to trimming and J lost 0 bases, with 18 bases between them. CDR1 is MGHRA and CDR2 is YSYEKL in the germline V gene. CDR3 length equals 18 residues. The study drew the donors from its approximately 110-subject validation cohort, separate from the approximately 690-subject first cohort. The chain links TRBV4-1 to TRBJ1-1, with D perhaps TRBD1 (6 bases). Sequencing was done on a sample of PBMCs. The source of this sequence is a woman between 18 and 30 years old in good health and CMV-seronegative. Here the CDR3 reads CASSQVLREGGLNTEAFF. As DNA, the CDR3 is TGCGCCAGCAGCCAAGTATTACGAGAGGGGGGGTTGAACACTGAAGCTTTCTTT.